The present entry profiles one T cell receptor beta chain with its context. Its antigen is as yet unknown. The entry originates in a study of blood T cells in healthy people across ages. Overall study: There was about one barcoded beta molecule captured by template switching per two T cells.

Study-level findings and limits: Per million T cells, the diversity of TCR beta decreased roughly linearly as age advanced.

The CDR3 totals 15 residues. With V trimmed by 3 bases and J by 5 bases, 6 bases remained unmatched. Each donor had about 9.6 milliliters of peripheral blood drawn. Isolating PBMCs gave at least 6 million of these cells per sample. The authors ran a second PCR of roughly 6 to 11 cycles using a sample-barcoded 5' primer and a J-beta primer mix. MiXCR was run by TCRdb on the 5' RACE reads, yielding one entry per CDR3 protein. Found here are about 640,000 distinct CDR3 sequences, around three fifths of them singletons; the top ten hold over 30%. The sequence was collected from a man aged 55-75 years in good health. Material for sequencing was blood. The gene calls are TRBV12-3 or TRBV12-4 and TRBJ2-1; 8 positions match TRBD1. The CDR3 nucleotides are TGTGCCAGCAGTTTTCACGGGACAGGTAACAATGAGCAGTTCTTC. It is translated as CASSFHGTGNNEQFF.